Each of the 23 T cell receptor beta chains below was sequenced from the same sample in a study of T cell responses to AZD1222 COVID-19 vaccine. The method was immunoSEQ multiplex PCR; TCRdb's version includes in-frame clones alone and lacks a portion of them. The table includes 99,000 or so clones, about 89% detected once. The sample consisted of peripheral blood, taken on day 0 of AZD1222 vaccination. Source of these receptors: an adult in good health.

This chain links TRBV3-1 (or the pseudogene TRBV3-2) with TRBJ2-7, with a possible D match to TRBD2 (7 bases). The ends were cut back, 0 bases at V and 7 bases at J, with 13 bases in the middle. The CDR3 loop spans 14 amino acids. Germline CDR1 is LGHDT and CDR2 is YNNKEL (reference sequence). The CDR3 loop reads CASSQEGGGREQYF. DNA of the CDR3: TGTGCCAGCAGCCAAGAAGGGGGGGGCAGGGAGCAGTACTTC.

The gene calls are TRBV7-3 and TRBJ2-3; possible D gene TRBD2, 5 bases. V was shortened by 0 bases and J by 4 bases, with 11 bases between the two germline ends. The V gene's germline CDR1 is SGHTA and CDR2 FQGTGA. The CDR3 sequence is 15 residues long. The CDR3 DNA is TGTGCCAGCAGCTTAACCGCGACTAACTCAGATACGCAGTATTTT. Translating it yields CASSLTATNSDTQYF. Full variable domain (outside the CDR3, taken from reference TRBV7-3 and TRBJ2-3): GAGVSQTPSNKVTEKGKYVELRCDPISGHTALYWYRQSLGQGPEFLIYFQGTGAADDSGLPNDRFFAVRPEGSVSTLKIQRTERGDSAVYLCASSLTATNSDTQYFGPGTRLTVL.

The V gene is TRBV7-2, the J gene TRBJ2-1, with unresolved D. The CDR3 totals 14 residues. Germline V gene lookup returns CDR1 SGHTA and CDR2 FQGNSA. V gave up 5 bases and J gave up 7 bases, with 15 bases separating them. The CDR3 DNA reads TGTGCCAGCAGCCCGGTTGTAGGGCGTAATGAGCAGTTCTTC. It is translated as CASSPVVGRNEQFF.

The chain carries TRBV2 and TRBJ2-2, with D possibly being TRBD1 or TRBD2 (5 bases each). Trimming took off 4 bases at V and 0 bases at J, with 9 bases between the two ends. This CDR3 comprises 15 residues. CDR1 and CDR2 (germline): SNHLY, FYNNEI. CDR3 nucleotides: TGTGCCAGCAGTGTTCTGGGGGCGAACACCGGGGAGCTGTTTTTT. It is translated as CASSVLGANTGELFF. Filled out from reference TRBV2 and TRBJ2-2, the complete variable domain reads EPEVTQTPSHQVTQMGQEVILRCVPISNHLYFYWYRQILGQKVEFLVSFYNNEISEKSEIFDDQFSVERPDGSNFTLKIRSTKLEDSAMYFCASSVLGANTGELFFGEGSRLTVL.

The chain combines TRBV12-3 or TRBV12-4 with TRBJ1-1; D gene uncertain. The CDR3 has 13 residues. V was shortened by 2 bases and J by 0 bases, with 4 bases between the two germline ends. The CDR3 is CASSLRMNTEAFF. In DNA form, the CDR3 reads TGTGCCAGCAGTTTACGCATGAACACTGAAGCTTTCTTT.

This chain connects TRBV5-5 to TRBJ1-3, with TRBD1 as a possible D gene (6 bases). Deletions cut 0 bases from V and 2 bases from J, with 15 bases between. The CDR3 runs to 17 residues. Germline CDR1 reads SGHKS; CDR2 reads YYEKEE (reference sequence). CDR3 sequence: CASSLAVTGQAGNTIYF. CDR3 coding DNA: TGTGCCAGCAGCTTGGCCGTGACAGGTCAGGCTGGAAACACCATATATTTT.

The V gene is TRBV19, the J gene TRBJ2-7, with 8 nucleotides matching TRBD1. CDR3 size: 15 residues. The germline V gene encodes CDR1 LNHDA and CDR2 SQIVND (reference sequence). Trimming cost V 1 base and J 2 bases; bases outside gene matches: 4. The CDR3 here is CASSIGTGIPYEQYF. DNA of the CDR3: TGTGCCAGTAGTATAGGGACAGGGATCCCCTACGAGCAGTACTTC.

This clone has a single count. The chain links TRBV7-8 to TRBJ2-1; possibly TRBD2 for D (6 bases). The germline V gene has CDR1 SGHVS and CDR2 FQNEAQ. The length of the CDR3 is 16 residues. V gave up 5 bases and J gave up 7 bases, with 21 bases separating them. The CDR3 here is CASSRTRGFSGNEQFF. The CDR3 DNA reads TGTGCCAGCAGCCGAACCCGTGGTTTCAGCGGGAATGAGCAGTTCTTC.

V usage is TRBV3-1 (or the pseudogene TRBV3-2) and J usage is TRBJ1-2; D is unresolved. The germline V gene has CDR1 LGHDT and CDR2 YNNKEL (reference sequence). The CDR3 totals 13 residues. Trimming took off 3 bases at V and 7 bases at J, with 12 bases between the two ends. The CDR3 bases are TGTGCCAGCAGCCAGAGGCAGGCCCCTGGCTACACCTTC. Protein sequence: CASSQRQAPGYTF.

The chain uses TRBV19 and TRBJ1-1; 7 positions match TRBD1. CDR3 length: 13 amino acids. Germline-derived CDR1 and CDR2 are LNHDA and SQIVND (reference sequence). Trimming cost V 6 bases and J 5 bases; bases outside gene matches: 6. CDR3 bases: TGTGCCAGTAGGTGGGACAGATTAACTGAAGCTTTCTTT. Translating gives CASRWDRLTEAFF. The whole variable domain, remainder taken from reference TRBV19 and TRBJ1-1, is DGGITQSPKYLFRKEGQNVTLSCEQNLNHDAMYWYRQDPGQGLRLIYYSQIVNDFQKGDIAEGYSVSREKKESFPLTVTSAQKNPTAFYLCASRWDRLTEAFFGQGTRLTVV.

Here the CDR3 DNA reads TGTGCCAGCAGTTTACGGTACGAAACCTACAATGAGCAGTTCTTC. It codes for CASSLRYETYNEQFF. The chain uses TRBV27 and TRBJ2-1, with D uncertain. The CDR3 is 15 residues long. Germline CDR1 reads MNHEY; CDR2 reads SMNVEV (reference sequence). Trimming took 2 bases from V and 2 from J, leaving 10 bases between them.

This chain connects TRBV6-5 to TRBJ1-1, with 7 bases lining up with TRBD1. The V and J ends lost 4 bases and 1 base, in that order; junction bases with no gene match: 0. There are 13 residues in the CDR3. From germline, CDR1 is MNHEY and CDR2 SVGAGI. CDR3 amino acids: CASSWDRNTEAFF. As DNA, the CDR3 is TGTGCCAGCAGTTGGGACAGGAACACTGAAGCTTTCTTT.

This rearrangement joins TRBV5-1 to TRBJ2-7; 10 nucleotides line up with TRBD1. The V segment lost 0 bases and the J segment 4 bases; nucleotides outside the gene matches: 7. This CDR3 is 16 amino acids long. The germline V gene has CDR1 SGHRS and CDR2 YFSETQ. DNA of the CDR3: TGCGCCAGCAGCTTGGCTACGGGACAGGGGACATACGAGCAGTACTTC. This codes for CASSLATGQGTYEQYF.

CDR3 coding DNA: TGTGCCACCAGCAGAGTAACAGGGTTCCAGGGGTCGGATTCACCCCTCCACTTT. Protein sequence: CATSRVTGFQGSDSPLHF. V usage is TRBV15 and J usage is TRBJ1-6; D might be TRBD1 (6 bases). Germline V lookup: CDR1 LNHNV, CDR2 YYDKDF (reference sequence). The CDR3 is 18 amino acids. Trimming took 1 base from V and 8 from J, leaving 21 bases between them. The full variable domain, completed using reference TRBV15 and TRBJ1-6, is DAMVIQNPRYQVTQFGKPVTLSCSQTLNHNVMYWYQQKSSQAPKLLFHYYDKDFNNEADTPDNFQSRRPNTSFCFLDIRSPGLGDTAMYLCATSRVTGFQGSDSPLHFGNGTRLTVT.

The gene calls are TRBV18 and TRBJ1-5; D is ambiguous. CDR3 length equals 14 residues. Germline V gives CDR1 KGHSH, CDR2 LQKENI. The ends were cut back, 3 bases at V and 6 bases at J, with 12 bases in the middle. This CDR3 reads CASSPRYPSQPQHF. The DNA of the CDR3 is TGTGCCAGCTCACCCCGATATCCCAGTCAGCCCCAGCATTTT.

The V call is TRBV10-3, the J call TRBJ1-2; 8 bases are shared with TRBD1. Germline CDR1 is ENHRY and CDR2 is SYGVKD. CDR3 length: 12 residues. Trimming removed 2 bases from V and 8 bases from J; junction bases left unmatched: 1. The CDR3 sequence is CAISEDRGGYTF. CDR3 nucleotide sequence: TGTGCCATCAGTGAGGACAGGGGAGGCTACACCTTC.

The chain is built from TRBV5-1 and TRBJ2-1; 8 positions match TRBD1. J lost 6 bases, V lost 5 bases, and 7 bases had no gene match. The CDR3 consists of 14 residues. The V gene's germline CDR1 is SGHRS and CDR2 YFSETQ. Here the CDR3 DNA reads TGCGCCAGCAGACCCAGGGGGCTTGGCAATGAGCAGTTCTTC. It yields the protein CASRPRGLGNEQFF.

This clone was counted only a few times. The chain combines TRBV13 with TRBJ1-1; 9 bases agree with TRBD1. This CDR3 is built from 13 residues. Germline lookup yields CDR1 PRHDT and CDR2 FYEKMQ (reference sequence). Unmatched junction bases numbered 3, after V lost 4 bases and J lost 6 bases. The CDR3 loop reads CASSSGTGSEAFF. The CDR3, as DNA: TGTGCCAGCAGCTCGGGGACAGGGTCTGAAGCTTTCTTT.

This clone was seen more than once but under ten times. The rearrangement uses TRBV5-1 and TRBJ2-5; D is unclear. Trimming took off 0 bases at V and 5 bases at J, with 11 bases between the two ends. This CDR3 has 14 amino acids. CDR1 is SGHRS, CDR2 YFSETQ, per germline. In nucleotides, the CDR3 is TGCGCCAGCAGCTTGGGCGGTCCCCCTGAGACCCAGTACTTC. It translates to CASSLGGPPETQYF. The full variable domain, its missing parts supplied by reference TRBV5-1 and TRBJ2-5, is KAGVTQTPRYLIKTRGQQVTLSCSPISGHRSVSWYQQTPGQGLQFLFEYFSETQRNKGNFPGRFSGRQFSNSRSEMNVSTLELGDSALYLCASSLGGPPETQYFGPGTRLLVL.

The V and J genes are TRBV5-4 and TRBJ1-3; the match to TRBD1 covers 8 bases. The CDR3 contains 16 residues. V lost 3 bases, J lost 2 bases, and 7 bases stayed unmatched. Germline V gene sequence: CDR1 SGHNT, CDR2 YYREEE (reference sequence). The DNA of the CDR3 is TGTGCCAGCAGCTCCACGACAGGGGTAACTGGAAACACCATATATTTT. Translation gives CASSSTTGVTGNTIYF.

This chain's CDR3 is CSVEGLEWADTQYF. The CDR3, as DNA: TGCAGCGTTGAAGGACTAGAATGGGCAGATACGCAGTATTTT. The V gene is TRBV29-1, the J gene TRBJ2-3, with D tentatively TRBD2 (6 bases). This CDR3 has 14 amino acids. Germline V gives CDR1 SQVTM, CDR2 ANQGSEA. V was shortened by 1 base and J by 4 bases, with 12 bases between the two germline ends.

The chain is built from TRBV11-3 and TRBJ1-1; no reliable D call. Trimming cost V 3 bases and J 5 bases, with 10 bases left between them. The CDR3 runs 13 residues. Germline CDR1 SGHNT, CDR2 YENEEA. CDR3 DNA sequence: TGTGCCAGCAGCTTCGCGACGGGGACTGAAGCTTTCTTT. Encoded protein: CASSFATGTEAFF.

This clone is a singleton in its sample. This sequence joins TRBV2 and TRBJ2-1; the match to TRBD2 covers 13 bases. The CDR3 spans 16 residues. Trimming took 6 bases from V and 8 from J; bases not matched to a gene: 10. Looked up from germline, CDR1 is SNHLY and CDR2 is FYNNEI. CDR3 DNA sequence: TGTGCCAGCAGGCAAACTAGCGGGGGGGCCGAATATGAGCAGTTCTTC. This codes for CASRQTSGGAEYEQFF.